What follows are 30 T cell receptor beta chains derived from one specimen sequenced in a study of radiotherapy plus CTLA-4 blockade in lung cancer. Sequencing used immunoSEQ multiplex PCR; TCRdb keeps in-frame clones, though not all of them. The profile covers 75,000 to 100,000 clones, with 65% to 75% appearing a single time and about 3% taken by the ten largest. This material consisted of peripheral blood, taken from a patient treated with radiotherapy plus ipilimumab. These TCRs come from a human donor with non-small cell lung cancer who had a partial response to radiotherapy plus ipilimumab. Some clones in this sample may be carry-over from other donors' samples.

The chain has TRBV4-2 and TRBJ1-2; tentative D call: TRBD1 (5 bases). The CDR3 covers 15 residues. Trimming cost V 1 base and J 0 bases, with 9 bases left between them. Per germline, CDR1 LGHNA and CDR2 YNFKEQ. CDR3 protein: CASSQVQETNYGYTF. The CDR3 DNA follows: TGTGCCAGCAGCCAAGTACAGGAGACTAACTATGGCTACACCTTC.

This chain joins TRBV2 and TRBJ2-3; D perhaps matches TRBD2 (6 bases). V shed 2 bases and J shed 0 bases, with 18 bases lying between them. The CDR3 length is 18 residues. Germline V lookup: CDR1 SNHLY, CDR2 FYNNEI. The CDR3 DNA follows: TGTGCCAGCAGTGAATGGGCGGGGCGCTCAACTAGCACAGATACGCAGTATTTT. Protein sequence: CASSEWAGRSTSTDTQYF.

This clone was observed a handful of times. V and J are TRBV27 and TRBJ1-1; D is uncertain. V lost 6 bases to trimming and J lost 4 bases, with 15 bases between them. Germline CDR1 reads MNHEY; CDR2 reads SMNVEV (reference sequence). CDR3 length: 14 residues. The CDR3: CASRLQMGGTEAFF. As DNA, the CDR3 is TGTGCCAGCAGGCTGCAGATGGGAGGCACTGAAGCTTTCTTT.

This rearrangement joins TRBV6-1 to TRBJ2-2, with D possibly matching TRBD2 (5 bases). Germline V gene lookup returns CDR1 MNHNS and CDR2 SASEGT. The CDR3 covers 16 residues. V was shortened by 4 bases and J by 2 bases, with 14 bases between the two germline ends. This chain's CDR3 is CASSAELVYNTGELFF. DNA for the CDR3: TGTGCCAGCAGTGCTGAACTAGTCTACAACACCGGGGAGCTGTTTTTT.

J is TRBJ2-2 and V is TRBV6-6; possible D gene TRBD1, 6 bases. Trimming stripped 7 bases from V and 8 bases from J, with 14 bases between. Per germline, CDR1 MNHNY and CDR2 SVGAGI (reference sequence). CDR3 length equals 13 residues. The CDR3 nucleotides read TGTGCCAGCAAGGATAACAGGGCAGGGGAGCTGTTTTTT. As protein: CASKDNRAGELFF.

The DNA of the CDR3 is TGTGCCAGTAGCATTCTTGGGGGGAAAGAGACCCAGTACTTC. It is translated as CASSILGGKETQYF. This chain connects TRBV19 to TRBJ2-5, with D possibly being TRBD2 (6 bases). The length of the CDR3 is 14 residues. Trimming removed 6 bases from V and 3 bases from J, with 14 bases in between. Germline V lookup: CDR1 LNHDA, CDR2 SQIVND (reference sequence).

The rearrangement links TRBV6-1 to TRBJ2-5, with 9 positions matching TRBD2. CDR1 and CDR2 (germline): MNHNS, SASEGT. The CDR3 has 17 residues. V shed 2 bases and J 1 base; nucleotides not matched to a gene: 8. CDR3 nucleotide sequence: TGTGCCAGCAGTGAATTAGCGGGAGTAAGGTTCCAAGAGACCCAGTACTTC. Translated: CASSELAGVRFQETQYF.

The rearrangement joins TRBV2 to TRBJ2-1; 8 bases are a match to TRBD2. The germline gives CDR1 SNHLY, CDR2 FYNNEI. This CDR3 region has 13 residues. The trim removed 6 bases at V and 7 bases at J, leaving 5 bases unmatched. In DNA form, the CDR3 reads TGTGCCAGCAGCCAGCGGGAGAGAAATGAGCAGTTCTTC. Encoded protein: CASSQRERNEQFF.

The rearrangement joins TRBV19 to TRBJ2-3; the match to TRBD2 covers 7 bases. Germline-derived CDR1 and CDR2 are LNHDA and SQIVND (reference sequence). V lost 3 bases to trimming and J lost 3 bases; unmatched junction nucleotides: 12. The CDR3 sequence is 17 residues long. CDR3 in DNA: TGTGCCAGTAGTATGGGCCCCGTTTCGCGGGGGACAGATACGCAGTATTTT. Its translation: CASSMGPVSRGTDTQYF. Based on the CDR3 plus reference TRBV19 and TRBJ2-3, the full variable domain is DGGITQSPKYLFRKEGQNVTLSCEQNLNHDAMYWYRQDPGQGLRLIYYSQIVNDFQKGDIAEGYSVSREKKESFPLTVTSAQKNPTAFYLCASSMGPVSRGTDTQYFGPGTRLTVL.

The chain joins TRBV5-1 to TRBJ2-7; 9 nucleotides match TRBD2. V trimming: 4 bases; J trimming: 4 bases; junction bases outside the gene matches: 9. This CDR3 comprises 15 residues. The germline gives CDR1 SGHRS, CDR2 YFSETQ. The CDR3 DNA is TGCGCCAGCAGCCCAACCCTAGCGGGGCCTTACGAGCAGTACTTC. Its translation is CASSPTLAGPYEQYF. The complete variable domain, with remaining parts taken from reference TRBV5-1 and TRBJ2-7, reads KAGVTQTPRYLIKTRGQQVTLSCSPISGHRSVSWYQQTPGQGLQFLFEYFSETQRNKGNFPGRFSGRQFSNSRSEMNVSTLELGDSALYLCASSPTLAGPYEQYFGPGTRLTVT.

This clone was picked up one time. The rearrangement joins TRBV7-2 to TRBJ1-1; D perhaps matches TRBD1 (6 bases). Trimming left V 5 bases short and J 4 bases short, with 29 bases between. Germline values: CDR1 SGHTA, CDR2 FQGNSA. CDR3 length equals 19 residues. The CDR3 sequence is CASSLRGPTGRGRGTEAFF. Written as DNA, the CDR3 is TGTGCCAGCAGCCTACGGGGTCCAACAGGGAGAGGGAGGGGCACTGAAGCTTTCTTT.

Concerning this clone: The junction does not match germline at one end; this may be a read error. This chain joins TRBV5-1 and TRBJ2-7; D not resolved. CDR3 length: 13 residues. CDR1 is SGHRS, CDR2 YFSETQ, per germline. The CDR3 sequence is CASSMASRYEQYF. As DNA, the CDR3 is TGTGCCAGCAGCATGGCGTCCCGCTACGAGCAGTACTTC.

V and J are TRBV6-1 and TRBJ1-1, with TRBD1 as a possible D gene (6 bases). This CDR3 region has 13 residues. Germline lookup yields CDR1 MNHNS and CDR2 SASEGT. V was cut by 3 bases and J by 3 bases, with 8 bases left in between. DNA of the CDR3: TGTGCCAGCAGTGACGCAGGGGACACTGAAGCTTTCTTT. It codes for CASSDAGDTEAFF.

This chain links TRBV5-1 with TRBJ1-2; 7 positions match TRBD1. Germline CDR1 reads SGHRS; CDR2 reads YFSETQ. The CDR3 loop spans 15 amino acids. Germline trimming cut 4 bases from V and 2 bases from J; bases unmatched to any gene: 8. This CDR3 is CASSHQTGLNYGYTF. The DNA of the CDR3 is TGCGCCAGCAGCCATCAGACAGGGCTCAACTATGGCTACACCTTC.

The gene calls are TRBV29-1 and TRBJ1-1; unclear D gene. The germline gives CDR1 SQVTM, CDR2 ANQGSEA. The CDR3 is 13 residues long. The V and J ends lost 6 bases and 10 bases respectively, with 21 bases between them. The CDR3 DNA follows: TGCAGCGTCATGCGGATTGTCGCTCGCGGAGCTTTCTTT. The encoded protein is CSVMRIVARGAFF.

The chain recombines TRBV15 with TRBJ1-2, with no clear D. Deletions cut 3 bases from V and 4 bases from J, with 9 bases between. CDR1 is LNHNV, CDR2 YYDKDF, per germline (reference sequence). The CDR3 totals 13 residues. The CDR3 protein is CATSRRVPYGYTF. CDR3 sequence (DNA): TGTGCCACCAGCAGGAGGGTGCCCTATGGCTACACCTTC.

This rearrangement joins TRBV2 to TRBJ1-2; tentative D call: TRBD1 (5 bases). CDR3 size: 15 residues. The V and J ends lost 8 bases and 3 bases respectively, with 19 bases between them. CDR1 and CDR2 from the germline V gene are SNHLY and FYNNEI. CDR3 region: CASAPLSQGHYGYTF. CDR3 nucleotides: TGTGCCAGCGCGCCCTTGAGCCAGGGTCACTATGGCTACACCTTC.

The gene calls are TRBV7-2 and TRBJ1-2, with TRBD1 as a possible D gene (5 bases). With 6 bases removed from V and 3 bases from J, the gap between germline ends came to 17 bases. This CDR3 spans 15 amino acids. Looked up from germline, CDR1 is SGHTA and CDR2 is FQGNSA. The CDR3 bases are TGTGCCAGCAGTAAACAGGCAACCAAAGACTATGGCTACACCTTC. It codes for CASSKQATKDYGYTF.

The gene calls are TRBV11-2 and TRBJ2-5; the D gene is possibly TRBD1 (7 bases). This CDR3 is 17 amino acids long. Germline V CDR1 and CDR2: SGHAT, FQNNGV. Trimming removed 3 bases at V and 4 bases at J, with 21 bases between. As DNA, the CDR3 is TGTGCCAGCAGCTTCGGAAGTAGGGGGCGGGGTGGAGAGACCCAGTACTTC. Its translation: CASSFGSRGRGGETQYF.

This sequence joins TRBV19 and TRBJ2-2, with D possibly being TRBD1 (5 bases). CDR3 length equals 14 residues. CDR1 and CDR2 from the germline V gene are LNHDA and SQIVND (reference sequence). V was pared by 5 bases and J by 3 bases, with 10 bases between. CDR3: CASSPQGYTGELFF. The CDR3 DNA reads as TGTGCCAGTAGTCCTCAGGGTTACACCGGGGAGCTGTTTTTT.

The chain joins TRBV4-1 to TRBJ1-3; D remains unclear. The CDR3 has 19 amino acids. V lost 0 bases and J 0 bases, leaving 18 bases between the germline ends. Per the germline V gene, CDR1 is MGHRA and CDR2 is YSYEKL. The DNA for the CDR3 is TGCGCCAGCAGCCAAGAAAACCTTAGGACTGCGAGCTCTGGAAACACCATATATTTT. Residues: CASSQENLRTASSGNTIYF.

This clone turned up a few times. The chain links TRBV6-7 to TRBJ2-2, with TRBD2 matching 15 bases. TRBV6-7 is labeled an ORF, and its function is uncertain. The J segment lost 7 bases and the V segment lost 5 bases, leaving 8 bases of the junction unmatched. The CDR3 runs 17 residues. The CDR3 loop reads CASSARGLAGGNGELFF. In DNA, the CDR3 is TGTGCCAGCAGTGCTAGGGGACTAGCGGGAGGCAACGGGGAGCTGTTTTTT.

The chain carries TRBV5-1 and TRBJ2-2, with D tentatively TRBD2 (5 bases). The CDR3 length is 16 residues. Trimming took off 4 bases at V and 0 bases at J, with 13 bases between the two ends. Germline CDR1 reads SGHRS; CDR2 reads YFSETQ. In DNA form, the CDR3 reads TGCGCCAGCAGCCCCTTTAGCGATCCGAACACCGGGGAGCTGTTTTTT. Its translation: CASSPFSDPNTGELFF.

CDR3 DNA: TGTGCCAGCGGAGTATGGTCCACTGAAGCTTTCTTT. It specifies CASGVWSTEAFF. This chain connects TRBV7-2 to TRBJ1-1; no definite D call. V lost 8 bases, J lost 4 bases, and 11 bases lay in between. CDR1 is SGHTA and CDR2 is FQGNSA in the germline V gene. The CDR3 has 12 residues.

As DNA, the CDR3 is TGTGCCAGGGCTAGCGGGCCCCGCACAGATACGCAGTATTTT. Protein: CARASGPRTDTQYF. The rearrangement links TRBV6-4 to TRBJ2-3; TRBD2 matches at 8 bases. Germline assignment: CDR1 MRHNA and CDR2 SNTAGT. CDR3 size: 14 residues. The trim removed 9 bases at V and 1 base at J, leaving 6 bases unmatched.

This clone was counted only a few times. The chain combines TRBV2 with TRBJ2-3, with a possible D match to TRBD2 (5 bases). The length of the CDR3 is 14 residues. V lost 4 bases to trimming and J lost 5 bases, with 13 bases between them. Germline CDR1 and CDR2: SNHLY and FYNNEI. The CDR3 DNA is TGTGCCAGCAGTGTGCACCTGAGGGTAGATACGCAGTATTTT. It yields the protein CASSVHLRVDTQYF. Combining the CDR3 with reference TRBV2 and TRBJ2-3 gives the whole variable domain EPEVTQTPSHQVTQMGQEVILRCVPISNHLYFYWYRQILGQKVEFLVSFYNNEISEKSEIFDDQFSVERPDGSNFTLKIRSTKLEDSAMYFCASSVHLRVDTQYFGPGTRLTVL.

The chain combines TRBV27 with TRBJ2-1; 12 bases agree with TRBD2. Germline V gives CDR1 MNHEY, CDR2 SMNVEV (reference sequence). The CDR3 consists of 18 residues. Germline trimming cut 2 bases from V and 6 bases from J; bases unmatched to any gene: 11. CDR3 nucleotides: TGTGCCAGCAGTTTACTAGCCTTGACTAGCGGGAGATCCAATGAGCAGTTCTTC. This sequence encodes CASSLLALTSGRSNEQFF.

The J gene is TRBJ2-3, the V gene TRBV7-2; D is unclear. The CDR3 spans 13 residues. V lost 5 bases and J lost 6, with 12 bases in between. Looked up from germline, CDR1 is SGHTA and CDR2 is FQGNSA. The CDR3, as DNA: TGTGCCAGCAGCCTAAACAGTGGGGATACGCAGTATTTT. Its translation: CASSLNSGDTQYF.

This clone was seen a handful of times. J is TRBJ1-1 and V is TRBV6-6; 8 nucleotides match TRBD1. The V gene's germline CDR1 is MNHNY and CDR2 SVGAGI (reference sequence). After removal of 10 bases from V and 4 bases from J, the junction contained 8 bases not matched to a gene. CDR3 length: 13 residues. The CDR3 loop reads CAITQGAGTEAFF. CDR3 sequence (DNA): TGTGCCATCACTCAGGGGGCAGGCACTGAAGCTTTCTTT.

For this clone: One junction end does not reproduce the germline sequence, and a read error may be involved. The V call is TRBV2, the J call TRBJ2-5; D possibly corresponds to TRBD1 (5 bases). The CDR3 length is 15 residues. CDR1 SNHLY and CDR2 FYNNEI come from the germline V gene. The DNA of the CDR3 is TGTGCCAGCAGTTCGCCCCAGGGTAACCAGGAGACCCAGTACTTC. This gives the protein CASSSPQGNQETQYF.